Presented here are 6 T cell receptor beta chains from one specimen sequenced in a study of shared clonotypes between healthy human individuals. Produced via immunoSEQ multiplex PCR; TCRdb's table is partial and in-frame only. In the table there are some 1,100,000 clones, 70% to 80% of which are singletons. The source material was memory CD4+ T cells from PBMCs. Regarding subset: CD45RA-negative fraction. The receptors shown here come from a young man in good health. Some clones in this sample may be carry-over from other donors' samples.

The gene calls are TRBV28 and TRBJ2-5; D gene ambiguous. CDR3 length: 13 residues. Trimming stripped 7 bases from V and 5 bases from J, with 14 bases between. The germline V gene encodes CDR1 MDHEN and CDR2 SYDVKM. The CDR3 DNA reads TGTGCCAGCACCCTTACAGTAGGGGAGACCCAGTACTTC. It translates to CASTLTVGETQYF.

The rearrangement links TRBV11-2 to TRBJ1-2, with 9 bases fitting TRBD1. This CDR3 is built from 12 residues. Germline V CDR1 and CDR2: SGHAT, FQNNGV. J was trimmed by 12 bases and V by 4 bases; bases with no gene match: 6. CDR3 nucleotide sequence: TGTGCCAGCAGCTCGGGGGGGACAGGGAACACCTTC. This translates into CASSSGGTGNTF.

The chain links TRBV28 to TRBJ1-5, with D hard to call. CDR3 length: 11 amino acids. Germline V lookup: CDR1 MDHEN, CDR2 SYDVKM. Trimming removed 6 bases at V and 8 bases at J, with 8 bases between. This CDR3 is CASSHSKPQHF. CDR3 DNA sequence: TGTGCCAGCAGCCACAGCAAGCCCCAGCATTTT.

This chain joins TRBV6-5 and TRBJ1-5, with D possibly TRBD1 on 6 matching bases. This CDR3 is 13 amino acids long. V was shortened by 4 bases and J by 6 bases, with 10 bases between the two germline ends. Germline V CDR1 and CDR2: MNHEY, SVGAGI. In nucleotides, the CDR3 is TGTGCCAGCAGTTTAGGAGGGGGTCAGCCCCAGCATTTT. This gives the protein CASSLGGGQPQHF.

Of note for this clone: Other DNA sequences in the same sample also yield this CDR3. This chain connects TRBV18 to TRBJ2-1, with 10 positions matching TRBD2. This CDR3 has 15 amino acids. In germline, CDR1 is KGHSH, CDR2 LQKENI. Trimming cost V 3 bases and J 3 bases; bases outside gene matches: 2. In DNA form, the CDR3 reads TGTGCCAGCTCACCCGCTAGCGGGGGCTACAATGAGCAGTTCTTC. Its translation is CASSPASGGYNEQFF.

In DNA form, the CDR3 reads TGTGCCAGCAGCTTAACCGGGACAGGGACTGGAAACACCATATATTTT. Translated, it gives CASSLTGTGTGNTIYF. This sequence joins TRBV7-3 and TRBJ1-3; 9 bases agree with TRBD1. The CDR3 spans 16 residues. Germline CDR1 reads SGHTA; CDR2 reads FQGTGA. V was pared by 0 bases and J by 2 bases, with 2 bases of the junction left unmatched. Filled out from reference TRBV7-3 and TRBJ1-3, the complete variable domain reads GAGVSQTPSNKVTEKGKYVELRCDPISGHTALYWYRQSLGQGPEFLIYFQGTGAADDSGLPNDRFFAVRPEGSVSTLKIQRTERGDSAVYLCASSLTGTGTGNTIYFGEGSWLTVV.